The 8 T cell receptor beta chains below all came from one sample that was sequenced in a study of cytomegalovirus exposure and HLA in healthy donors. The PCR used 60 Vbeta and 13 Jbeta primers. Some clones are missing from TCRdb's copy, which holds only in-frame ones; the method was immunoSEQ multiplex PCR. In the table there are about 130,000 clones, approximately 83% of which are singletons. The sample comprised PBMCs. The receptor source for this set is a girl aged 2 to 10 in good health and CMV-seronegative.

The J gene is TRBJ1-2, the V gene TRBV28; 9 bases agree with TRBD1. In germline, CDR1 is MDHEN, CDR2 SYDVKM. The CDR3 sequence is 17 residues long. The trim removed 3 bases at V and 4 bases at J, leaving 12 bases unmatched. The CDR3 region is CASSFVSGTGHGYGYTF. CDR3 nucleotide sequence: TGTGCCAGCAGTTTCGTTTCCGGGACAGGGCACGGCTATGGCTACACCTTC.

In its sample, this clone was seen once. This sequence joins TRBV5-6 and TRBJ2-6, with TRBD1 as a possible D gene (5 bases). Germline CDR1 reads SGHDT; CDR2 reads YYEEEE. This CDR3 comprises 14 residues. Trimming stripped 6 bases from V and 3 bases from J, with 10 bases between. DNA for the CDR3: TGTGCCAGCACTCAGGGAAGTGGGGCCAACGTCCTGACTTTC. Its translation is CASTQGSGANVLTF.

J is TRBJ1-1 and V is TRBV6-1; possibly TRBD1 for D (5 bases). The germline CDR1 and CDR2 sequences are MNHNS and SASEGT. The CDR3 is made up of 12 amino acids. V lost 7 bases and J 5 bases, leaving 11 bases between the germline ends. The CDR3 loop is CASTEGRTEAFF. The CDR3 DNA reads as TGTGCCAGCACAGAGGGGAGGACTGAAGCTTTCTTT.

V usage is TRBV29-1 and J usage is TRBJ2-1, with D maybe TRBD2 (5 bases). Trimming removed 4 bases from V and 4 bases from J, with 11 bases in between. The CDR3 consists of 13 residues. CDR1 SQVTM and CDR2 ANQGSEA come from the germline V gene. CDR3 DNA sequence: TGCAGCGTTGGAGCGGACCCGTACAATGAGCAGTTCTTC. Its translation is CSVGADPYNEQFF.

The V gene is TRBV18, the J gene TRBJ2-5; 10 bases align to TRBD1. Germline V gives CDR1 KGHSH, CDR2 LQKENI. This CDR3 spans 15 amino acids. V was pared by 3 bases and J by 3 bases, with 4 bases of the junction left unmatched. The CDR3 DNA reads as TGTGCCAGCTCACCTTCGACAGGGGGCAAAGAGACCCAGTACTTC. It is translated as CASSPSTGGKETQYF.

This clone was seen once. This chain uses TRBV5-4 with TRBJ2-1, with 16 bases lining up with TRBD2. This CDR3 comprises 17 residues. CDR1 and CDR2 from the germline V gene are SGHNT and YYREEE (reference sequence). After removal of 7 bases from V and 4 bases from J, the junction contained 8 bases not matched to a gene. The CDR3: CASFTGTSGGAYNEQFF. The CDR3 DNA reads as TGTGCCAGCTTCACCGGGACTAGCGGGGGGGCTTACAATGAGCAGTTCTTC.

This clone was recorded only once. The J gene is TRBJ1-1, the V gene TRBV19; TRBD1 agrees at 9 bases. Germline V lookup: CDR1 LNHDA, CDR2 SQIVND (reference sequence). After removal of 5 bases from V and 0 bases from J, the junction contained 4 bases not matched to a gene. This CDR3 has 15 residues. The CDR3 DNA reads TGTGCCAGTAGTGGACAGGGGACCGTGAACACTGAAGCTTTCTTT. Translating it yields CASSGQGTVNTEAFF. Full variable domain (remainder filled in from reference TRBV19 and TRBJ1-1): DGGITQSPKYLFRKEGQNVTLSCEQNLNHDAMYWYRQDPGQGLRLIYYSQIVNDFQKGDIAEGYSVSREKKESFPLTVTSAQKNPTAFYLCASSGQGTVNTEAFFGQGTRLTVV.

This clone has just one count. The chain joins TRBV25-1 to TRBJ2-2; D is uncertain. The CDR3 is made up of 15 amino acids. Germline V gene data show CDR1 as MGHDK and CDR2 as SYGVNS. V shed 2 bases and J shed 0 bases, with 7 bases lying between them. DNA for the CDR3: TGTGCCAGCAGTGAAACTCTTACGAACACCGGGGAGCTGTTTTTT. This encodes CASSETLTNTGELFF.